The source of this T cell receptor (beta chain) is a study of identical twins (dated by TCRdb to between 2015 and 2016). Study-level background: To test whether fetal clonotypes persist, the study used deep sequencing on TCR alpha and beta repertoires from monozygotic twins, unrelated adults of various ages, and cord blood. To rule out contamination, the twin experiments were replicated at different times with different library preparation protocols. Study-level results and caveats: Because the same donors could not be followed over many years, conclusions were based on cross-sectional statistical analysis. Abundant cord blood beta clonotypes had fewer insertions, young adult naive repertoires showed a similar but weaker trend, and memory repertoires showed no such trend. In monozygotic twins, out-of-frame TCR alpha sharing was systematically underestimated by recombination models, although the models agreed with sharing between unrelated individuals. Zero-insertion analyses could be partly confounded by invariant T cells such as MAIT and iNKT, though diverse VJ usage argued against such confounding for most clonotypes. The excess sharing between twins in beta out-of-frame sequences was weaker because fewer shared sequences reduced the signal-to-noise ratio. Compared with coincidental sharing between unrelated individuals, out-of-frame TCR alpha sequences shared between twins showed an excess of sequences with low generation probability.

To prepare the library, 5' RACE was applied. Instrument used: Illumina HiSeq 2000. Template switching introduced a universal primer binding site; the final cDNA contained a unique molecular identifier, enabling accurate counting of TCR cDNA molecules. First-strand cDNA for TCR alpha and beta chains was synthesized from specific primers in the conserved constant-segment region. Each cDNA library was double barcoded, with a SMART-Mk sample barcode plus Illumina barcodes, to control for contamination. TruSeq adapter sequences and Illumina sample barcodes were added in two successive PCR steps. The Illumina HiSeq platform was used with custom primers to sequence TCR alpha and beta cDNA libraries. As for the original processing: Raw reads were processed with MiGEC to extract unique molecular identifiers, and MiXCR was used to determine CDR3 positions. Recombination models were inferred per individual with the repgenHMM and IGoR tools using an EM algorithm. The analysis of shared clonotypes was done with the tcR package in R, with sharing normalized by the product of cloneset sizes. To study raw recombination without the effects of thymic and clonal selection, out-of-frame nonproductive sequences were analyzed. The public reads were quality trimmed at Q25 with fastp and then assembled into clones with MiXCR by TCRdb, keeping productive beta chains. One record per CDR3 amino acid sequence lists the most common genes and DNA. Clone size and V and J calls follow TCRdb, not the original study. Recorded for this sample are around 530,000 distinct CDR3 sequences; 13% to 15% of them occurred a single time. About 0.47% of the sample comes from the top ten.

This clonotype has just a few counts. The specificity of this receptor is unknown. Base qualities are missing; no much larger clone stands one base away. All donors were healthy Caucasians. Three pairs of female monozygotic twins, all aged 18 to 29 years, were included in the twin cohort. Positive isolation kits from Invitrogen were used to isolate CD4+ and CD8+ T cell populations. Trimming accounts for 4 bases at V and 1 base at J, while the number of junction bases matched to no gene is 1. Taken from cysteine to phenylalanine, the CDR3 has 14 residues. Left in the record is the CDR3 DNA by itself, 42 bases read in frame from the first base. CDR1 and CDR2 are drawn from the germline V gene (reference sequence): PRHDT, FYEKMQ. This same sample was also part of a study on yellow fever vaccine responses in identical twins. The second source states: The authors reported that the T cell response to vaccination in identical twins appeared partly convergent and partly personalized. Focusing on identical twins, the study followed the T cell clones that responded to the vaccine, and did so with precision.

The chain is assembled from TRBV13 and TRBJ1-1, with TRBD1 matching 9 junction bases. The receptor was isolated from a woman between 18 and 30 years old in good health. Sequencing input: CD4+ T cells sorted from blood. The DNA sequence follows: TGTGCCAGCAGCTCGACAGGGGGGAACACTGAAGCTTTCTTT. It codes for CASSSTGGNTEAFF.